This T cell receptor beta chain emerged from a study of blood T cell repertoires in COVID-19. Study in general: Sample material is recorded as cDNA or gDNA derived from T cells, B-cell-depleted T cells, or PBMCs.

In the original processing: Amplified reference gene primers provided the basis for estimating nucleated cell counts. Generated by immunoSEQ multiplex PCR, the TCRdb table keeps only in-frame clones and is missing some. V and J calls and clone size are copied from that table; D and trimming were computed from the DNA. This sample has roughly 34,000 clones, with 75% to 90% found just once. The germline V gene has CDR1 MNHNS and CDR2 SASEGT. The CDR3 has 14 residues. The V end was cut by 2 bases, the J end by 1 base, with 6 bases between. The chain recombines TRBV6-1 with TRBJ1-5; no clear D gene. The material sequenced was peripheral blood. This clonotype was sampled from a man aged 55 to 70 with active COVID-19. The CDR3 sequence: CASSEIRSNQPQHF. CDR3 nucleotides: TGTGCCAGCAGTGAAATCAGAAGCAATCAGCCCCAGCATTTT.